The rows below give T cell receptor beta chains drawn from one sample of a study of monozygotic twins with inflammatory bowel disease. TCRdb reanalyzed the 5' RACE reads, giving one entry per CDR3 protein sequence and no DNA. This sample's table has about 200,000 distinct CDR3 sequences. The sample was blood. These receptor sequences come from a human donor with ulcerative colitis or Crohn's disease, or a healthy co-twin of an affected twin (not recorded which). Both conserved end residues are part of each CDR3. Fields, in order: V gene, J gene, CDR3 protein.

V gene: TRBV5-1
J gene: TRBJ2-1
CDR3 protein: CASSILAGTYNEQFF

V gene: TRBV29-1
J gene: TRBJ1-1
CDR3 protein: CSVAIPFPNTEAFF

V gene: TRBV5-1
J gene: TRBJ1-3
CDR3 protein: CASSLDGLGESGNTIYF

V gene: TRBV7-8
J gene: TRBJ2-4
CDR3 protein: CASSRVAGVQYF

V gene: TRBV2
J gene: TRBJ1-6
CDR3 protein: CASSESINSPLHF

V gene: TRBV5-1
J gene: TRBJ2-7
CDR3 protein: CASSSDGSSYEQYF

V gene: TRBV28
J gene: TRBJ2-5
CDR3 protein: CASSWDTYGETQYF

V gene: TRBV7-2
J gene: TRBJ2-1
CDR3 protein: CASTEGGRSSYNEQFF

V gene: TRBV15
J gene: TRBJ1-5
CDR3 protein: CATSISPGPSGGPQHF

V gene: TRBV5-4
J gene: TRBJ2-1
CDR3 protein: CASSFPGQGSSYNEQFF

V gene: TRBV19
J gene: TRBJ2-6
CDR3 protein: CASSHQGQGAIGANVLTF

V gene: TRBV7-8
J gene: TRBJ1-1
CDR3 protein: CASSLARGHTEAFF

V gene: TRBV12-3/TRBV12-4
J gene: TRBJ2-4
CDR3 protein: CASQNGGPNIQYF

V gene: TRBV18
J gene: TRBJ1-1
CDR3 protein: CASSSDRTTEAFF

V gene: TRBV7-9
J gene: TRBJ1-4
CDR3 protein: CASSLTGSNEKLFF

V gene: TRBV6-1
J gene: TRBJ1-5
CDR3 protein: CASTPASNQPQHF

V gene: TRBV5-6
J gene: TRBJ2-7
CDR3 protein: CASSLMASQQYF

V gene: TRBV27
J gene: TRBJ2-4
CDR3 protein: CASSSNPPSVSKNIQYF

V gene: TRBV15
J gene: TRBJ1-4
CDR3 protein: CATSEDRDYVEKLFF

V gene: TRBV28
J gene: TRBJ2-7
CDR3 protein: CASREDRVGEQYF

V gene: TRBV20-1
J gene: TRBJ2-7
CDR3 protein: CSASSGQGAGEQYF

V gene: TRBV7-9
J gene: TRBJ2-5
CDR3 protein: CASSASLGETQYF

V gene: TRBV6-5
J gene: TRBJ2-3
CDR3 protein: CASRDSGADTQYF

V gene: TRBV27
J gene: TRBJ1-6
CDR3 protein: CASSHSPSSYNSPLHF

V gene: TRBV7-9
J gene: TRBJ1-1
CDR3 protein: CASSSGLPNTEAFF

V gene: TRBV7-8
J gene: TRBJ1-5
CDR3 protein: CASSLVGGSNQPQHF

V gene: TRBV7-3
J gene: TRBJ2-2
CDR3 protein: CASSVGITGELFF

V gene: TRBV5-4
J gene: TRBJ2-5
CDR3 protein: CASSSALVRGGETQYF

V gene: TRBV12-3/TRBV12-4
J gene: TRBJ2-5
CDR3 protein: CASSLLGAGETQYF

V gene: TRBV5-6
J gene: TRBJ2-7
CDR3 protein: CASSSLERRVGFGQYF

V gene: TRBV3-1
J gene: TRBJ2-1
CDR3 protein: CASSQAGEAFNEQFF

V gene: TRBV6-2/TRBV6-3
J gene: TRBJ1-5
CDR3 protein: CASSYISDISNQPQHF

V gene: TRBV6-2/TRBV6-3
J gene: TRBJ2-1
CDR3 protein: CASSLHRYNEQFF

V gene: TRBV7-2
J gene: TRBJ1-2
CDR3 protein: CASSLEGTGGSYGYTF

V gene: TRBV7-3
J gene: TRBJ1-1
CDR3 protein: CASSPHPGPNTEAFF

V gene: TRBV5-1
J gene: TRBJ2-3
CDR3 protein: CASSPGLGPHTDTQYF

V gene: TRBV7-2
J gene: TRBJ1-3
CDR3 protein: CASSFFPAGGGNTIYF

V gene: TRBV20-1
J gene: TRBJ2-1
CDR3 protein: CSADRRGGEQFF

V gene: TRBV20-1
J gene: TRBJ2-1
CDR3 protein: CSARDMREALYNEQFF

V gene: TRBV20-1
J gene: TRBJ2-1
CDR3 protein: CSARAPLAGIYNEQFF

V gene: TRBV20-1
J gene: TRBJ2-7
CDR3 protein: CSAREPSGRAGGYEQYF

V gene: TRBV9
J gene: TRBJ2-1
CDR3 protein: CASSVGSGPGHEQFF

V gene: TRBV10-3
J gene: TRBJ1-1
CDR3 protein: CAISDGRNTEAFF

V gene: TRBV5-1
J gene: TRBJ2-3
CDR3 protein: CASSWDTGGGTDTQYF

V gene: TRBV28
J gene: TRBJ2-2
CDR3 protein: CASSLSGTLNTGELFF

V gene: TRBV7-6
J gene: TRBJ1-1
CDR3 protein: CASSPEAGGENTEAFF

V gene: TRBV7-9
J gene: TRBJ1-3
CDR3 protein: CASSLPVRGAEGNTIYF

V gene: TRBV7-8
J gene: TRBJ1-1
CDR3 protein: CASSLAGPLNTEAFF

V gene: TRBV11-2
J gene: TRBJ2-1
CDR3 protein: CASSSRGVHEQFF